This T cell receptor beta chain was profiled in a study of blood T cell repertoires in COVID-19. Profiling relied on immunoSEQ multiplex PCR, and the TCRdb table lists in-frame clones only, not all of them. The sample has 150,000 to 200,000 clones, roughly three quarters seen once; the top ten hold about a sixth. The CDR3 is 17 residues long. In its sample, this clone was seen a few times. This chain joins TRBV21-1 and TRBJ1-1; TRBD1 is the table's D call, not checked against the DNA. TRBV21-1 is termed a pseudogene. This clonotype originated in a woman aged 50 to 60 with acute COVID-19. What was sequenced was PBMCs or T cells enriched from blood (not recorded which). The CDR3 nucleotides read TGTGCCAGCGGCCCACGCCGGCAGGGGGTAGAGAGTTCGAGCGCTTTCTTT. The encoded protein is CASGPRRQGVESSSAFF.